A selection of T cell receptor beta chains follows, all from one sample in a study of STAT5B mutations in CD4+ large granular lymphocyte leukemia. Profiling relied on immunoSEQ multiplex PCR, and the TCRdb table lists in-frame clones only, not all of them. The sample includes 20,000 to 25,000 clones, about 80% of them seen just once. The specimen sequenced was CD4+ T cells from blood buffy coats. The receptors stem from a human donor in good health. Both conserved end residues are part of each CDR3. A D gene is named only where the DNA matches it firmly. A clone size is listed for some rows: how often the clone was seen (once, few, many), or a class if it is expanded.

v_call	clone_size	j_call	d_call	cdr3_aa	cdr3_nt
TRBV11-3	-	TRBJ1-4	-	CASSLNVPPNEKLFF	TGTGCCAGCAGCTTAAATGTACCGCCGAATGAAAAACTGTTTTTT
TRBV7-9	-	TRBJ1-6	TRBD1	CASSLGPDRANSPLHF	TGTGCCAGCAGCTTAGGCCCGGACAGGGCCAATTCACCCCTCCACTTT
TRBV25-1	-	TRBJ2-6	-	CASSDGLGANVLTF	TGTGCCAGCAGCGACGGATTGGGGGCCAACGTCCTGACTTTC
TRBV27	-	TRBJ2-7	TRBD2	CASSLRAGGYEQYF	TGTGCCAGCAGTTTACGAGCGGGAGGCTACGAGCAGTACTTC
TRBV6-5	-	TRBJ1-5	-	CASSRGRDQGPQHF	TGTGCCAGCAGTCGGGGACGGGATCAGGGGCCCCAGCATTTT
TRBV28	-	TRBJ1-5	-	CASRIPLGGNQPQHF	TGTGCCAGCAGAATCCCCCTGGGCGGTAATCAGCCCCAGCATTTT
TRBV29-1	-	TRBJ2-5	TRBD2	CSVPTSGSFGETQYF	TGCAGCGTTCCGACTAGCGGGAGCTTCGGGGAGACCCAGTACTTC
TRBV7-2	-	TRBJ2-2	TRBD1	CASSEGQGSYGELFF	TGTGCCAGCAGCGAGGGACAGGGATCCTACGGGGAGCTGTTTTTT
TRBV2	-	TRBJ1-2	-	CASTLGDYGYTF	TGTGCCAGCACCTTAGGGGACTATGGCTACACCTTC
TRBV6-5	few	TRBJ1-1	-	CASSYLGGRVNTEAFF	TGTGCCAGCAGTTACTTAGGCGGGAGGGTGAACACTGAAGCTTTCTTT
TRBV25-1	few	TRBJ1-5	-	CASSESRDVQPQHF	TGTGCCAGCAGTGAATCCCGAGACGTTCAGCCCCAGCATTTT
TRBV5-1	-	TRBJ1-1	-	CASSSQPSDPGTEAFF	TGCGCCAGCAGCTCACAACCCAGTGACCCCGGCACTGAAGCTTTCTTT
TRBV11-2	-	TRBJ1-2	TRBD1	CASSLGVPLGTGVF	TGTGCCAGCAGCTTAGGCGTGCCATTGGGGACAGGGGTCTTC
TRBV14	-	TRBJ2-7	TRBD1	CASSQRQGPEYEQYF	TGTGCCAGCAGCCAAAGACAGGGACCTGAGTACGAGCAGTACTTC
TRBV5-1	few	TRBJ2-5	TRBD2	CASSFGLAGGVQYF	TGCGCCAGCAGCTTCGGGCTAGCGGGAGGGGTCCAGTACTTC
TRBV5-4	-	TRBJ2-5	-	CASSSGGGAETQYF	TGTGCCAGCAGCTCGGGAGGGGGCGCGGAGACCCAGTACTTC
TRBV27	-	TRBJ1-1	-	CASSYYPRVPMNTEAFF	TGTGCCAGCAGTTACTACCCCCGAGTTCCCATGAACACTGAAGCTTTCTTT
TRBV11-3	-	TRBJ2-5	-	CASSLDTGAAQYF	TGTGCCAGCAGCTTAGATACAGGCGCGGCCCAGTACTTC
TRBV11-3	-	TRBJ2-5	TRBD2	CASSKLPGTSGSIETQYF	TGTGCCAGCAGTAAACTCCCTGGGACTAGCGGGAGTATAGAGACCCAGTACTTC
TRBV7-7	-	TRBJ2-5	-	CASSLSHQETQYF	TGTGCTAGCAGCTTATCACACCAAGAGACCCAGTACTTC
TRBV5-8	-	TRBJ1-4	-	CASSLFSGEINEKLFF	TGTGCCAGCAGCTTGTTCTCAGGGGAAATTAATGAAAAACTGTTTTTT
TRBV21-1	few	TRBJ2-7	-	CASSKGTGPRLEQYF	TGTGCCAGCAGCAAAGGAACAGGGCCGAGGCTCGAGCAGTACTTC
TRBV6-6	-	TRBJ2-5	-	CASSFGETQYF	TGTGCCAGCAGTTTCGGAGAGACCCAGTACTTC
TRBV10-3	-	TRBJ1-1	-	CAAGGLNTEAFF	TGTGCGGCCGGGGGGTTGAACACTGAAGCTTTCTTT
TRBV27	-	TRBJ2-5	-	CASSQGQFREQYF	TGTGCCAGCAGTCAGGGGCAGTTTAGGGAGCAGTACTTC
TRBV4-1	-	TRBJ2-1	-	CASSQLVDYNEQFF	TGCGCCAGCAGCCAATTAGTGGACTACAATGAGCAGTTCTTC
TRBV7-9	-	TRBJ1-4	TRBD1	CASSPRTGGNEKLFF	TGTGCCAGCAGCCCACGGACAGGGGGGAATGAAAAACTGTTTTTT
TRBV19	-	TRBJ1-3	-	CASSTVGSGNTIYF	TGTGCCAGTAGTACGGTGGGCTCTGGAAACACCATATATTTT
TRBV6-6	once	TRBJ1-2	TRBD1	CASNRDSLYGYTF	TGTGCCAGCAACCGGGACAGTCTCTATGGCTACACCTTC
TRBV11-2	-	TRBJ2-7	TRBD2	CASSSAGTYEQYF	TGTGCCAGCAGCTCAGCGGGAACCTACGAGCAGTACTTC
TRBV5-1	-	TRBJ2-6	-	CASRHDSSGANVLTF	TGCGCCAGCAGACATGACAGCTCTGGGGCCAACGTCCTGACTTTC
TRBV23-1	-	TRBJ1-1	TRBD1	CASSHDSGTVPPYGAFF	TGCGCCAGCAGTCACGACTCCGGGACAGTTCCTCCGTACGGTGCTTTCTTT
TRBV6-6	-	TRBJ2-7	-	CASSLAGSLIEQYF	TGTGCCAGCAGTTTAGCCGGGTCCTTAATCGAGCAGTACTTC
TRBV7-2	-	TRBJ2-1	TRBD2	CASSSPGLAGGYNEQFF	TGTGCCAGCAGCTCCCCGGGACTAGCGGGGGGCTACAATGAGCAGTTCTTC
TRBV19	-	TRBJ2-2	TRBD2	CASSPHTSGMGTGELFF	TGTGCCAGTAGTCCTCACACTAGCGGGATGGGCACCGGGGAGCTGTTTTTT
TRBV10-3	-	TRBJ1-1	TRBD1	CAITEGALNTEAFF	TGTGCCATCACGGAGGGGGCTTTGAACACTGAAGCTTTCTTT
TRBV11-3	-	TRBJ1-6	-	CASSLVSQNSPLHF	TGTGCCAGCAGCTTAGTCAGCCAGAATTCACCCCTCCACTTT
TRBV30	-	TRBJ2-5	-	CAWSVQLDLRKRATSQETQYF	TGTGCCTGGAGTGTACAGTTAGATTTGAGGAAGAGAGCGACGTCCCAAGAGACCCAGTACTTC
TRBV19	-	TRBJ2-7	-	CASSIDGRGVYEQYF	TGTGCCAGTAGTATAGATGGTAGAGGGGTCTACGAGCAGTACTTC
TRBV6-6	few	TRBJ1-5	-	CASRDSNQPQHF	TGTGCCAGTCGCGACTCGAATCAGCCCCAGCATTTT
TRBV7-6	once	TRBJ1-1	-	CASSWATGKGTEAFF	TGTGCCAGCAGCTGGGCCACTGGGAAGGGGACTGAAGCTTTCTTT